Listed here is a single T cell receptor beta chain. The entry originates in a study of blood T cell repertoires in COVID-19. About the research overall: Researchers got acute and convalescent COVID-19 samples from the United States, Italy and Spain. T cells, B-cell-depleted T cells, or PBMCs supplied cDNA or gDNA.

As handled by the study authors: Amplification of reference gene primers provided the estimated nucleated cell counts. Here immunoSEQ multiplex PCR was the method, and the copy in TCRdb shows in-frame clones only, minus some. V and J calls and clone size follow that table, whereas D and trimming were derived from the DNA. The table has a few hundred thousand clones, roughly four fifths seen once. The source material was peripheral blood. This TCR was recovered from a young woman with acute or convalescent COVID-19.

DNA for the CDR3: TGTGCCAGCAGCAAAGGGCTGGGGCCGACTCATAATTCACCCCTCCACTTT. It yields the protein CASSKGLGPTHNSPLHF. The V call is TRBV21-1, the J call TRBJ1-6; no DNA check was done on the table's D call, TRBD1. TRBV21-1 is labeled a pseudogene. The CDR3 extends over 17 amino acids.